Listed below are T cell receptor beta chains from one sample, sequenced in a study of T cells in Graves' hyperthyroidism and ophthalmopathy. TCRdb re-called the multiplex PCR reads through MiXCR, storing one row per CDR3 protein. The sample carries roughly 280,000 distinct CDR3 sequences, approximately 21% recorded once. Sequenced sample: blood. The receptor set was obtained from a man aged 25-40 years with Graves' ophthalmopathy. CDR3s include the opening cysteine and the closing phenylalanine or tryptophan. Fields, in order: D gene, V gene, clone size, J gene, CDR3 protein, CDR3 DNA. The D gene is left open where the match is weak. A clone size is listed for some rows: how often the clone was seen (once, few, many), or a class if it is expanded.

D: TRBD2
V: TRBV5-1
size: once
J: TRBJ2-1
CDR3: CASSLDGGSLNEQFF
DNA: TGCGCCAGCAGCTTGGATGGCGGGAGTTTGAATGAGCAGTTCTTC

D: -
V: TRBV5-1
size: many
J: TRBJ2-7
CDR3: CASSLTGFYEQYF
DNA: TGCGCCAGCAGCCTGACGGGTTTTTACGAGCAGTACTTC

D: -
V: TRBV7-3
size: once
J: TRBJ2-1
CDR3: CASSVSDLNNEQFF
DNA: TGTGCCAGCAGTGTTAGCGATTTGAACAATGAGCAGTTCTTC

D: -
V: TRBV18
size: many
J: TRBJ2-1
CDR3: CASSPANYNEQFF
DNA: TGTGCCAGCTCTCCGGCCAACTACAATGAGCAGTTCTTC

D: -
V: TRBV2
size: many
J: TRBJ2-5
CDR3: CASSESPAGSPETQYF
DNA: TGTGCCAGCAGTGAAAGCCCAGCGGGCTCGCCGGAGACCCAGTACTTC

D: -
V: TRBV30
size: -
J: TRBJ1-5
CDR3: CAWSVSGTANQPQHF
DNA: TGTGCCTGGAGTGTCTCCGGGACTGCTAATCAGCCCCAGCATTTT

D: -
V: TRBV7-2
size: many
J: TRBJ1-2
CDR3: CASRGGGSNYGYTF
DNA: TGTGCCAGCCGTGGGGGGGGCTCTAACTATGGCTACACCTTC

D: -
V: TRBV7-9
size: few
J: TRBJ1-6
CDR3: CASSLAGFGSPLHF
DNA: TGTGCCAGCAGCTTAGCAGGTTTCGGGTCACCCCTCCACTTT

D: TRBD1
V: TRBV20-1
size: few
J: TRBJ1-6
CDR3: CSARRTGEPNSPLHF
DNA: TGCAGTGCTAGAAGAACAGGGGAGCCTAATTCACCCCTCCACTTT

D: TRBD1
V: TRBV3-1
size: few
J: TRBJ1-1
CDR3: CASSRQGAFTEAFF
DNA: TGTGCCAGCAGCCGACAGGGGGCGTTCACTGAAGCTTTCTTT

D: -
V: TRBV28
size: -
J: TRBJ1-3
CDR3: CASSTPGHSSGNTIYF
DNA: TGTGCCAGCAGTACGCCGGGCCATAGCTCTGGAAACACCATATATTTT

D: -
V: TRBV28
size: -
J: TRBJ1-3
CDR3: CASSLVSLGSSGNTIYF
DNA: TGTGCCAGCAGTTTAGTCTCGCTGGGGAGTTCGGGAAACACCATATATTTT

D: TRBD1
V: TRBV12-3/TRBV12-4
size: few
J: TRBJ1-1
CDR3: CASRPQGGGPEAFF
DNA: TGTGCCAGCAGACCACAGGGGGGAGGTCCTGAAGCTTTCTTT

D: TRBD2
V: TRBV7-6
size: -
J: TRBJ2-1
CDR3: CASSLGWTSGSQISGQFF
DNA: TGTGCCAGCAGTCTAGGGTGGACTAGCGGGAGTCAAATATCGGGGCAGTTCTTC

D: TRBD1
V: TRBV7-9
size: few
J: TRBJ1-5
CDR3: CASSLNTGQFSNQPQHF
DNA: TGTGCCAGCAGCTTAAACACGGGACAGTTCAGCAATCAGCCCCAGCATTTT

D: TRBD2
V: TRBV5-6
size: few
J: TRBJ2-4
CDR3: CASSYGTRVDIQYF
DNA: TGTGCCAGCAGCTACGGGACTAGGGTCGACATTCAGTACTTC

D: -
V: TRBV7-3
size: few
J: TRBJ1-1
CDR3: CASSQTGTNTEAFF
DNA: TGTGCCAGCAGCCAAACAGGGACGAACACTGAAGCTTTCTTT

D: -
V: TRBV7-8
size: once
J: TRBJ1-3
CDR3: CASSTGPSNTIYF
DNA: TGTGCCAGCAGCACGGGACCCTCAAACACCATATATTTT

D: TRBD1
V: TRBV18
size: few
J: TRBJ1-1
CDR3: CASSGRYRGTEAFF
DNA: TGTGCCAGCTCAGGCCGGTACAGGGGGACCGAAGCTTTCTTT

D: -
V: TRBV19
size: -
J: TRBJ1-5
CDR3: CASSFLWGSNSNQPQHF
DNA: TGTGCCAGTAGTTTTCTCTGGGGCAGCAATAGCAATCAGCCCCAGCATTTT

D: TRBD1
V: TRBV7-2
size: -
J: TRBJ2-1
CDR3: CASSLNAGTGAHEQFF
DNA: TGTGCCAGCAGCTTAAACGCCGGGACAGGGGCGCATGAGCAGTTCTTC

D: -
V: TRBV12-3/TRBV12-4
size: many
J: TRBJ1-1
CDR3: CASRLGWLGTEAFF
DNA: TGTGCCAGCAGGCTCGGTTGGTTGGGGACTGAAGCTTTCTTT

D: -
V: TRBV6-5
size: many
J: TRBJ1-6
CDR3: CASSYGVWGVNSPLHF
DNA: TGTGCCAGCAGTTACGGCGTGTGGGGGGTTAATTCACCCCTCCACTTT

D: -
V: TRBV5-1
size: many
J: TRBJ2-3
CDR3: CASSFTDTQYF
DNA: TGTGCCAGCAGCTTCACAGATACGCAGTATTTT

D: -
V: TRBV14
size: -
J: TRBJ1-2
CDR3: CASSPLGGAAEGYGYTF
DNA: TGTGCCAGCAGCCCCCTGGGTGGGGCAGCAGAGGGCTATGGCTACACCTTC

D: -
V: TRBV2
size: -
J: TRBJ1-5
CDR3: CASSQQTGSNQPQHF
DNA: TGTGCCAGCAGTCAACAGACAGGCTCAAATCAGCCCCAGCATTTT

D: -
V: TRBV30
size: -
J: TRBJ2-4
CDR3: CAWSVGDLIQYF
DNA: TGTGCCTGGAGTGTAGGAGACCTCATTCAGTACTTC

D: TRBD2
V: TRBV4-1
size: -
J: TRBJ2-1
CDR3: CASSQDPLAGVVNEQFF
DNA: TGTGCCAGCAGCCAAGATCCGCTAGCGGGGGTCGTGAATGAGCAGTTCTTC

D: TRBD2
V: TRBV19
size: -
J: TRBJ2-1
CDR3: CASSRGGASGISYNEQFF
DNA: TGTGCCAGTAGCCGGGGTGGGGCTAGCGGGATATCCTACAATGAGCAGTTCTTC

D: TRBD1
V: TRBV20-1
size: few
J: TRBJ1-1
CDR3: CSASTGQWNTEAFF
DNA: TGCAGTGCCTCGACGGGACAGTGGAACACTGAAGCTTTCTTT

D: -
V: TRBV28
size: many
J: TRBJ2-2
CDR3: CASSTPPTDPTGELFF
DNA: TGTGCCAGCAGTACGCCGCCAACAGACCCCACCGGGGAGCTGTTTTTT

D: -
V: TRBV5-4
size: few
J: TRBJ2-1
CDR3: CASSFGGGGSYNEQFF
DNA: TGTGCCAGCAGCTTTGGGGGAGGAGGGTCCTACAATGAGCAGTTCTTC

D: -
V: TRBV19
size: -
J: TRBJ1-2
CDR3: CASSQSGDATRGYTF
DNA: TGTGCCAGTAGCCAAAGTGGGGACGCCACTCGTGGCTACACCTTC

D: TRBD2
V: TRBV10-3
size: few
J: TRBJ2-7
CDR3: CVIRAGGGHEQYF
DNA: TGTGTCATCAGGGCGGGAGGAGGCCACGAGCAGTACTTC

D: TRBD1
V: TRBV28
size: -
J: TRBJ1-2
CDR3: CASSSAGTGPFGYTF
DNA: TGTGCCAGCAGTTCAGCCGGGACAGGGCCTTTTGGCTACACCTTC

D: TRBD1
V: TRBV25-1
size: -
J: TRBJ2-2
CDR3: CASSDFDRGRTGELFF
DNA: TGTGCCAGCAGTGACTTCGACAGGGGTCGAACCGGGGAGCTGTTTTTT

D: TRBD2
V: TRBV12-3/TRBV12-4
size: many
J: TRBJ2-1
CDR3: CASSPGRGLAGANEQFF
DNA: TGTGCCAGCAGTCCAGGGAGGGGACTAGCGGGAGCCAATGAGCAGTTCTTC

D: -
V: TRBV7-2
size: many
J: TRBJ1-5
CDR3: CASSLSGSMSNQPQHF
DNA: TGTGCCAGCAGCTTATCGGGGAGTATGAGCAATCAGCCCCAGCATTTT

D: -
V: TRBV27
size: -
J: TRBJ2-7
CDR3: CASSLSGPYEQYF
DNA: TGTGCCAGCAGTTTATCTGGCCCTTACGAGCAGTACTTC

D: TRBD2
V: TRBV27
size: few
J: TRBJ2-6
CDR3: CASSPILTSGRLQSSGANVLTF
DNA: TGTGCCAGCAGTCCCATCCTGACTAGCGGGAGGCTGCAGAGCTCTGGGGCCAACGTCCTGACTTTC